One TCR beta chain is described in this entry. The record originates from a study of identifying expanded T cells in peripheral blood. Per the germline V gene, CDR1 is MNHEY and CDR2 is SMNVEV (reference sequence). The CDR3 contains 14 residues. The V and J ends lost 8 bases and 2 bases respectively, with 16 bases between them. Generated by immunoSEQ multiplex PCR, the TCRdb table keeps only in-frame clones and is missing some. This sample has around 120,000 clones; roughly 89% occur once, and the top ten carry roughly 15%. The receptor comes from a person between 18 and 75 years old in good health. The chain uses TRBV27 and TRBJ2-7; D is possibly TRBD2 (5 bases). The material sequenced was blood. The CDR3: CASGKLGSTYEQYF. The CDR3 DNA reads as TGTGCCAGCGGCAAACTAGGGTCAACCTACGAGCAGTACTTC.